This T cell receptor beta chain was identified during a study of blood T cell repertoires in COVID-19. The wider study: Sources were T cells, B-cell-depleted T cells, or PBMCs; the material itself was cDNA or gDNA.

This CDR3 comprises 14 residues. J lost 5 bases, V lost 4 bases, and 3 bases had no gene match. The germline gives CDR1 SGHDT, CDR2 YYEEEE. The assay was immunoSEQ multiplex PCR, and TCRdb's table has in-frame clones only and misses some. This sample has fewer than 350,000 clones, with around 81% found just once. This clonotype was sampled from a woman aged 60-75 years with active or convalescent COVID-19. This chain links TRBV5-6 with TRBJ2-7; 13 bases are a match to TRBD2. Sequencing used peripheral blood. The CDR3 nucleotides are TGTGCCAGCAGCCCCGGACTAGCGGGAGACGAGCAGTACTTC. It yields the protein CASSPGLAGDEQYF.